This record concerns one T cell receptor (beta chain) sequence. Its antigen is still unknown. Profiled with immunoSEQ multiplex PCR; TCRdb holds only in-frame clones, not every one. The sample consists of about 21,000 clones, about three fifths of them appearing once. The sample comes from a study of CD4 T cells in relation to SARS-CoV-2 and coronaviruses. Whole-study context: No peptide or an HIV-1 Nef peptide pool served as negative control.

The CDR3 extends over 13 amino acids. Germline V gene sequence: CDR1 GTSNPN, CDR2 SVGIG (reference sequence). J was trimmed by 4 bases and V by 2 bases; bases with no gene match: 5. The unexposed donors gave CD4+ T cells in about 2011-2018, prior to COVID-19. Isolation of CD4+ T cells took place after less than twelve days in culture. The chain links TRBV30 to TRBJ2-7; 7 bases are shared with TRBD1. The clonotype originates from a human donor in good health. The sample consisted of CD4+ T cells from PBMCs, cultured in vitro. CDR3 sequence reads: CAWSRGQRYEQYF. CDR3 in DNA: TGTGCCTGGAGTCGGGGACAGCGTTACGAGCAGTACTTC.